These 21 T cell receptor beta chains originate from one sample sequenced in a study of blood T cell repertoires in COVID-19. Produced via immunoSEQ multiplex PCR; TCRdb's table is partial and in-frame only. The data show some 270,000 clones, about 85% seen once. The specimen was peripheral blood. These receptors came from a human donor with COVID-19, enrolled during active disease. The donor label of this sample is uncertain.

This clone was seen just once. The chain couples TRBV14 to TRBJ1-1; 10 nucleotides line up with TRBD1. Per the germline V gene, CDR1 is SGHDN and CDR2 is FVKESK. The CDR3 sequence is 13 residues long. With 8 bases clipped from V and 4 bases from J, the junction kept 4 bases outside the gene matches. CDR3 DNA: TGTGCCAGCGGGAGGACAGGGGGCACTGAAGCTTTCTTT. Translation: CASGRTGGTEAFF. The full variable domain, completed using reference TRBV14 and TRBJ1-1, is EAGVTQFPSHSVIEKGQTVTLRCDPISGHDNLYWYRRVMGKEIKFLLHFVKESKQDESGMPNNRFLAERTGGTYSTLKVQPAELEDSGVYFCASGRTGGTEAFFGQGTRLTVV.

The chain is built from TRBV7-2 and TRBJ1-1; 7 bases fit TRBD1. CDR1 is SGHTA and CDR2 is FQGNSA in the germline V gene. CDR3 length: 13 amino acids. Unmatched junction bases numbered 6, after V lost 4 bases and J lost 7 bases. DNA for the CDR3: TGTGCCAGCAGCTCGATGGGACAGTTTGAAGCTTTCTTT. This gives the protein CASSSMGQFEAFF. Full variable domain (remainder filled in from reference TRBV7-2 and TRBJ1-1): GAGVSQSPSNKVTEKGKDVELRCDPISGHTALYWYRQSLGQGLEFLIYFQGNSAPDKSGLPSDRFSAERTGGSVSTLTIQRTQQEDSAVYLCASSSMGQFEAFFGQGTRLTVV.

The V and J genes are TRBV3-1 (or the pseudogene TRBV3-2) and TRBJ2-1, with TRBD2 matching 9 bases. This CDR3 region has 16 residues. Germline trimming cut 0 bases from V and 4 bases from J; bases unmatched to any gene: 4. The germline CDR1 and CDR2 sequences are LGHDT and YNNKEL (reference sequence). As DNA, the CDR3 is TGTGCCAGCAGCCAAGACGGACTAGCGAGATACAATGAGCAGTTCTTC. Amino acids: CASSQDGLARYNEQFF.

In DNA form, the CDR3 reads TGTGCCAGCAGCCTTGGGGGGGACCGTAACAATGAGCAGTTCTTC. This encodes CASSLGGDRNNEQFF. This chain links TRBV21-1 with TRBJ2-1; TRBD2, the table's D call, was not compared with the DNA. TRBV21-1 is marked as a pseudogene. CDR3 size: 15 residues.

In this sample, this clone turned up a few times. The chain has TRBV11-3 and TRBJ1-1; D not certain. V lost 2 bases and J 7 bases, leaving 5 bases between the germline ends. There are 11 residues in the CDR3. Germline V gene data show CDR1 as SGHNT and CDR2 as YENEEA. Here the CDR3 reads CASSLTDEAFF. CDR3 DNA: TGTGCCAGCAGCTTAACAGATGAAGCTTTCTTT. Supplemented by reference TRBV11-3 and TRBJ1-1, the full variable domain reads EAGVVQSPRYKIIEKKQPVAFWCNPISGHNTLYWYLQNLGQGPELLIRYENEEAVDDSQLPKDRFSAERLKGVDSTLKIQPAELGDSAVYLCASSLTDEAFFGQGTRLTVV.

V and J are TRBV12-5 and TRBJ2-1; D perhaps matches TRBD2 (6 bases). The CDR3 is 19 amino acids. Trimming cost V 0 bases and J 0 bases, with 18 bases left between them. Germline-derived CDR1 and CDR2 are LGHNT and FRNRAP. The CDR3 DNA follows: TGTGCTAGTGGTTTGGTACGGGCGGCCGGGGGTTACTCCTACAATGAGCAGTTCTTC. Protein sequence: CASGLVRAAGGYSYNEQFF. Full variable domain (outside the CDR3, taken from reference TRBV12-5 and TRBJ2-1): DARVTQTPRHKVTEMGQEVTMRCQPILGHNTVFWYRQTMMQGLELLAYFRNRAPLDDSGMPKDRFSAEMPDATLATLKIQPSEPRDSAVYFCASGLVRAAGGYSYNEQFFGPGTRLTVL.

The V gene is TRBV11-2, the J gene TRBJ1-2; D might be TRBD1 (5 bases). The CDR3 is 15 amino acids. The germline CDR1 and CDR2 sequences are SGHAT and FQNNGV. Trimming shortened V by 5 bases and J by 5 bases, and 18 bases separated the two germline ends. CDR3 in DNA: TGTGCCAGCAGCCGCTCCAGGGTGGGGGGATATGGCTACACCTTC. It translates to CASSRSRVGGYGYTF.

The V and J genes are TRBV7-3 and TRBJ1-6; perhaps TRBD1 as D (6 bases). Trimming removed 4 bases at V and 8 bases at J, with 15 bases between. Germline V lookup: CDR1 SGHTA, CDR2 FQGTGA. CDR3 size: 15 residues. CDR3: CASSSNQGNDSPLHF. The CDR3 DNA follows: TGTGCCAGCAGCTCCAATCAGGGGAACGATTCACCCCTCCACTTT.

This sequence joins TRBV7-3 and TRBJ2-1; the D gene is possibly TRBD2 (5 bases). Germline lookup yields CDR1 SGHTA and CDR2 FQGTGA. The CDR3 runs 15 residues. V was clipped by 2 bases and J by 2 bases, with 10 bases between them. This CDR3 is CASSLVSGAYNEQFF. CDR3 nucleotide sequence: TGTGCCAGCAGCTTAGTCAGCGGCGCCTACAATGAGCAGTTCTTC. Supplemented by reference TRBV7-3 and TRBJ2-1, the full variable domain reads GAGVSQTPSNKVTEKGKYVELRCDPISGHTALYWYRQSLGQGPEFLIYFQGTGAADDSGLPNDRFFAVRPEGSVSTLKIQRTERGDSAVYLCASSLVSGAYNEQFFGPGTRLTVL.

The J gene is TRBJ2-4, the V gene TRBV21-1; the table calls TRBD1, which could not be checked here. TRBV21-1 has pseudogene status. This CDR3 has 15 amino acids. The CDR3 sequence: CASGPDRVAKNIQYF. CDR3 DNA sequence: TGTGCCAGCGGCCCGGACAGGGTGGCCAAAAACATTCAGTACTTC.

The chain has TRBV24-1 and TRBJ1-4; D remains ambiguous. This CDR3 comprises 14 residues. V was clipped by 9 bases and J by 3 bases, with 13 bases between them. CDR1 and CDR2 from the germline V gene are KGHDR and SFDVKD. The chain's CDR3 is CATESNRPNEKLFF. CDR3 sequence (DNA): TGTGCCACCGAAAGCAACAGACCTAATGAAAAACTGTTTTTT.

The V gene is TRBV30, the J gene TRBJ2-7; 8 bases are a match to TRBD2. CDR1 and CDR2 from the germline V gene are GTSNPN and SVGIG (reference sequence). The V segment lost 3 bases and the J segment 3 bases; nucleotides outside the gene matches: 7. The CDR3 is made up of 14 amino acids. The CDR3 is CAWSEGLGFYEQYF. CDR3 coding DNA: TGTGCCTGGAGCGAGGGACTAGGTTTCTACGAGCAGTACTTC.

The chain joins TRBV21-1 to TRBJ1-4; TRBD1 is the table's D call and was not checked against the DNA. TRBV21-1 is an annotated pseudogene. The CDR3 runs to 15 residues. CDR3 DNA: TGTGCCAGCAGCGGTGGGGGACAGGGTTCCGAAAAACTGTTTTTT. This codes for CASSGGGQGSEKLFF.

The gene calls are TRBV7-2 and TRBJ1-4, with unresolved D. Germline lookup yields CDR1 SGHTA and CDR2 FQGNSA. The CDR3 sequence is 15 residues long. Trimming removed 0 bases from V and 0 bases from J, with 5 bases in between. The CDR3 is CASSLAGATNEKLFF. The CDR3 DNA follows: TGTGCCAGCAGCTTAGCCGGTGCAACTAATGAAAAACTGTTTTTT.

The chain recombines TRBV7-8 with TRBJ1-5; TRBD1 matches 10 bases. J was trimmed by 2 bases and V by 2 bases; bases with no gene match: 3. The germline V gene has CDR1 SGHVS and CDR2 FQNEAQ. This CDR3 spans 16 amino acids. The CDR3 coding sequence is TGTGCCAGCAGCTTACCAGGGACAGGGGGCAATCAGCCCCAGCATTTT. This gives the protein CASSLPGTGGNQPQHF.

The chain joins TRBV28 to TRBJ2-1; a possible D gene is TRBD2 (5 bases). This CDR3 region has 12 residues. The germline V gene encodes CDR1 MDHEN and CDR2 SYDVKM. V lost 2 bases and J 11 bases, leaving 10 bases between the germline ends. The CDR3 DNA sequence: TGTGCCAGCAGTTTAGCTGCGGGCAAGCAGTTCTTC. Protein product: CASSLAAGKQFF.

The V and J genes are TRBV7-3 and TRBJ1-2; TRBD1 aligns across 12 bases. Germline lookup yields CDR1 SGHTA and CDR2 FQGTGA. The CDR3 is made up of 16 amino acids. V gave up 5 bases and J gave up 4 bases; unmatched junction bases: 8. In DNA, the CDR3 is TGTGCCAGCAGCCGCTCGCCGGGACAGGGGGCCTATGGCTACACCTTC. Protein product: CASSRSPGQGAYGYTF.

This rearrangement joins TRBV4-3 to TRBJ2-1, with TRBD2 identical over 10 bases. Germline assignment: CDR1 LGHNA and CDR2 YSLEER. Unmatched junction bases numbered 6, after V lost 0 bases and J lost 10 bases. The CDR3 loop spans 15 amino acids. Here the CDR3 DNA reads TGCGCCAGCAGCCAAGAAGCGGGAGGGTCCGACGAGCAGTTCTTC. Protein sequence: CASSQEAGGSDEQFF.

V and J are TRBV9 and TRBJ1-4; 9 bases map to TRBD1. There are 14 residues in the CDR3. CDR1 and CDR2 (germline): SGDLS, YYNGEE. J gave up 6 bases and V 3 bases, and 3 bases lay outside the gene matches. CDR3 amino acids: CASSGTGVDEKLFF. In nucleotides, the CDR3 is TGTGCCAGCAGCGGGACAGGGGTCGATGAAAAACTGTTTTTT. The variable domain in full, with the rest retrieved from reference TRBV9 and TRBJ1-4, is DSGVTQTPKHLITATGQRVTLRCSPRSGDLSVYWYQQSLDQGLQFLIQYYNGEERAKGNILERFSAQQFPDLHSELNLSSLELGDSALYFCASSGTGVDEKLFFGSGTQLSVL.

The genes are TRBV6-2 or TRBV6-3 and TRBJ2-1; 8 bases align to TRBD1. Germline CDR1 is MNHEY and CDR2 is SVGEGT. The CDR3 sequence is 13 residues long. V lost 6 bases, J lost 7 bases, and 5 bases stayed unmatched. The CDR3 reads CASSRTGSNEQFF. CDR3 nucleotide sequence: TGTGCCAGCAGCCGGACAGGGAGTAATGAGCAGTTCTTC.

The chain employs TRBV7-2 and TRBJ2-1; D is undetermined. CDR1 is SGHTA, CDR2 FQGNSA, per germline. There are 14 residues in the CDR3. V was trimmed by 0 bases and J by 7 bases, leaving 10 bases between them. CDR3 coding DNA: TGTGCCAGCAGCTTAGCGGGCCAAGGAAATGAGCAGTTCTTC. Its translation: CASSLAGQGNEQFF. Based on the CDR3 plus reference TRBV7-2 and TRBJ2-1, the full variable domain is GAGVSQSPSNKVTEKGKDVELRCDPISGHTALYWYRQSLGQGLEFLIYFQGNSAPDKSGLPSDRFSAERTGGSVSTLTIQRTQQEDSAVYLCASSLAGQGNEQFFGPGTRLTVL.